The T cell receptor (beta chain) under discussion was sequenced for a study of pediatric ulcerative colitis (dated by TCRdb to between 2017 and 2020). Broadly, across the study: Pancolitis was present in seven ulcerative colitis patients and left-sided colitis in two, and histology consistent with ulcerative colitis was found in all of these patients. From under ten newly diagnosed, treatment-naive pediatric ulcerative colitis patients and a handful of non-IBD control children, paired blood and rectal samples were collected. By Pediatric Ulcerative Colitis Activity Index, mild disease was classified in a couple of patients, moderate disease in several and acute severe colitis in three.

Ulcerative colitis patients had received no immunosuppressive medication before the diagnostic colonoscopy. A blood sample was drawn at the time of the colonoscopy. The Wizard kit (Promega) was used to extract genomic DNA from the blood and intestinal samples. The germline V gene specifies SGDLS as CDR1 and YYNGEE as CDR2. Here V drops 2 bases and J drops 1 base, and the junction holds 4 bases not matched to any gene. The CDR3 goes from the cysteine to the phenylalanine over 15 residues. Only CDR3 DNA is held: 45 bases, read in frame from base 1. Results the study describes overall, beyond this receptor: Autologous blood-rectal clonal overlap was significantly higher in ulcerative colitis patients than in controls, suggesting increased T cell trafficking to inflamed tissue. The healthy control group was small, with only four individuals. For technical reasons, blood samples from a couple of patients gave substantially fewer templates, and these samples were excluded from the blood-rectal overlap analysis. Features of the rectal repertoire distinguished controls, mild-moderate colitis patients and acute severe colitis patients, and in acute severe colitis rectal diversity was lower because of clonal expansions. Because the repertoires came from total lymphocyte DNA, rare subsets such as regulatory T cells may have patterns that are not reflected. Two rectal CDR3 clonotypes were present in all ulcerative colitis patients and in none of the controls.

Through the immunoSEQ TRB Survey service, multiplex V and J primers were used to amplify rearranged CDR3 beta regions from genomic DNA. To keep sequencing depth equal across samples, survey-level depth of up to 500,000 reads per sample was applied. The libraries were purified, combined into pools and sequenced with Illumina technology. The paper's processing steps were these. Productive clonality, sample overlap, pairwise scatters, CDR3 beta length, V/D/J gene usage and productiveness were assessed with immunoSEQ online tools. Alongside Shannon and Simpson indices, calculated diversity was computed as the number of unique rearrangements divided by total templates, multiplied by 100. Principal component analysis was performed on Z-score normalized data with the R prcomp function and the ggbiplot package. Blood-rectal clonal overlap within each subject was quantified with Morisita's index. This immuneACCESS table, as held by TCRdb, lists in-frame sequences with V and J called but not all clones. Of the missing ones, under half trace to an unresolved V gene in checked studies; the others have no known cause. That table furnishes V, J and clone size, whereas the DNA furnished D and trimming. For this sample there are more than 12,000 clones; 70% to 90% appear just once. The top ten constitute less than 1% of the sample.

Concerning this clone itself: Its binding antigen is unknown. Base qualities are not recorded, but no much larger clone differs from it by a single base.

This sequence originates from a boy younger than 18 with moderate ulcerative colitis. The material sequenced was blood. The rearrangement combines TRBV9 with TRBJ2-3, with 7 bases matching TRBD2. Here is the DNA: TGTGCCAGCAGCGTCGGCGGGGGACGCACAGATACGCAGTATTTT. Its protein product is CASSVGGGRTDTQYF.